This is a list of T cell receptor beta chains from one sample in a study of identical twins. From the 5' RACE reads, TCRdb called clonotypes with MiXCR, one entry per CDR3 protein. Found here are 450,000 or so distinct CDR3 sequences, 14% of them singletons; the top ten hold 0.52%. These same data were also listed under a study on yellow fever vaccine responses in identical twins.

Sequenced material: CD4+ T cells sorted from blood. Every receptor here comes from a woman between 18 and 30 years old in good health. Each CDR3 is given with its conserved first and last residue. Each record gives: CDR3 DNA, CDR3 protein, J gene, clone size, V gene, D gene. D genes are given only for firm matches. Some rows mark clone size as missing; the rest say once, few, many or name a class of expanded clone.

CDR3nt: TGTGCCAGCAGCGTAGAGAACGGGGAGCTGTTTTTT
CDR3aa: CASSVENGELFF
j_gene: TRBJ2-2
abundance: few
v_gene: TRBV9
d_gene: .

CDR3nt: TGCGCCAGCAGCTTGGAACTAGGGACAGGGATGTCAGATGAGCAGTTCTTC
CDR3aa: CASSLELGTGMSDEQFF
j_gene: TRBJ2-1
abundance: few
v_gene: TRBV5-1
d_gene: TRBD1

CDR3nt: TGTGCCATCAGTGAGTTAAGGGCTAGCGGGAGTGGAGAGCAGTTCTTC
CDR3aa: CAISELRASGSGEQFF
j_gene: TRBJ2-1
abundance: .
v_gene: TRBV10-3
d_gene: TRBD2

CDR3nt: TGTGCCAGCAGCCGAGAAACCTGGGCACCCCTCCACTTT
CDR3aa: CASSRETWAPLHF
j_gene: TRBJ1-6
abundance: few
v_gene: TRBV3-1
d_gene: .

CDR3nt: TGTGCCAGCAGCATAACCTCCGGGACATGGAACGAGCAGTACTTC
CDR3aa: CASSITSGTWNEQYF
j_gene: TRBJ2-7
abundance: .
v_gene: TRBV6-1
d_gene: .

CDR3nt: TGTGCCAGCAGCTCGGGCAATCAGCCCCATCATTTT
CDR3aa: CASSSGNQPHHF
j_gene: TRBJ1-5
abundance: .
v_gene: TRBV12-3/TRBV12-4
d_gene: .

CDR3nt: TGTGCCAGCAGGACCCCTAGCGGGAGGGCAAATGGGGAGCAGTTCTTC
CDR3aa: CASRTPSGRANGEQFF
j_gene: TRBJ2-1
abundance: .
v_gene: TRBV6-1
d_gene: TRBD2

CDR3nt: TGTGCCAGCAGCCAAGAGGGAATCTCCTACAATGAGCAGTTCTTC
CDR3aa: CASSQEGISYNEQFF
j_gene: TRBJ2-1
abundance: .
v_gene: TRBV3-1
d_gene: .

CDR3nt: TGTGCCAGCAGCTTAGATGAACAGGCGATATACGAGCAGTACTTC
CDR3aa: CASSLDEQAIYEQYF
j_gene: TRBJ2-7
abundance: .
v_gene: TRBV7-8
d_gene: .

CDR3nt: TGCGCCAGCAGCTCGTTGGATCTCGGACTAGCAGCCGGGGAGCTGTTTTTT
CDR3aa: CASSSLDLGLAAGELFF
j_gene: TRBJ2-2
abundance: .
v_gene: TRBV4-1
d_gene: TRBD2

CDR3nt: TGTGCCAGCAGTGATAAGGGGGTTCCTTCCGAGCAGTACTTC
CDR3aa: CASSDKGVPSEQYF
j_gene: TRBJ2-7
abundance: .
v_gene: TRBV2
d_gene: .

CDR3nt: TGCAGTGCTAGTGCTGGAGTGGGGCCCCAGCATTTT
CDR3aa: CSASAGVGPQHF
j_gene: TRBJ1-5
abundance: .
v_gene: TRBV20-1
d_gene: .

CDR3nt: TGTGCCAGCAGTTTTCAGGCGGGAGCTCTGTACTTC
CDR3aa: CASSFQAGALYF
j_gene: TRBJ2-7
abundance: few
v_gene: TRBV27
d_gene: TRBD2

CDR3nt: TGTGCCAGCAGCCGCGGACAGAATAATGACGAGCAGTACTTC
CDR3aa: CASSRGQNNDEQYF
j_gene: TRBJ2-7
abundance: .
v_gene: TRBV7-8
d_gene: .

CDR3nt: TGCGCCAGCAGCTTTGTCGGTTACTCCTACGAGCAGTACTTC
CDR3aa: CASSFVGYSYEQYF
j_gene: TRBJ2-7
abundance: .
v_gene: TRBV5-1
d_gene: .

CDR3nt: TGTGCCAGCAGTGTCCTGACCTACGAGCAGTACTTC
CDR3aa: CASSVLTYEQYF
j_gene: TRBJ2-7
abundance: .
v_gene: TRBV28
d_gene: .

CDR3nt: TGTGCCAGCAGTGAATCCCTGCAGGCGAAGCAGTTCTTC
CDR3aa: CASSESLQAKQFF
j_gene: TRBJ2-1
abundance: .
v_gene: TRBV2
d_gene: .

CDR3nt: TGTGCCAGCTCACCGCGGCAGACTAGCTCAGATACGCAGTATTTT
CDR3aa: CASSPRQTSSDTQYF
j_gene: TRBJ2-3
abundance: .
v_gene: TRBV18
d_gene: TRBD2

CDR3nt: TGTGCCAGCAGCCCAGGGGACAGCACAGATACGCAGTATTTT
CDR3aa: CASSPGDSTDTQYF
j_gene: TRBJ2-3
abundance: many
v_gene: TRBV11-2
d_gene: .

CDR3nt: TGTGCCAGCAGTTTAGCCGGGACTAGCGGCTACTACAATGAGCAGTTCTTC
CDR3aa: CASSLAGTSGYYNEQFF
j_gene: TRBJ2-1
abundance: few
v_gene: TRBV12-3/TRBV12-4
d_gene: TRBD2

CDR3nt: TGTGCCACCAGCTTGATAGGACAGGCTGGGGAGACCCAGTACTTC
CDR3aa: CATSLIGQAGETQYF
j_gene: TRBJ2-5
abundance: .
v_gene: TRBV24-1
d_gene: TRBD1

CDR3nt: TGTGCCAGCAGCAACGGCAGGGGGCGAATTCACTACGAGCAGTACTTC
CDR3aa: CASSNGRGRIHYEQYF
j_gene: TRBJ2-7
abundance: .
v_gene: TRBV7-9
d_gene: TRBD1

CDR3nt: TGTGCCAGCAGTTACTCGACACTAGAGCAAGAGACCCAGTACTTC
CDR3aa: CASSYSTLEQETQYF
j_gene: TRBJ2-5
abundance: .
v_gene: TRBV6-2/TRBV6-3
d_gene: .

CDR3nt: TGTGCCACCAGCAGTTTGGACAGGGAGTACAATGAGCAGTTCTTC
CDR3aa: CATSSLDREYNEQFF
j_gene: TRBJ2-1
abundance: .
v_gene: TRBV15
d_gene: TRBD1

CDR3nt: TGTGCCACCTCCGAAACAGGAAACCAAGAGACCCAGTACTTC
CDR3aa: CATSETGNQETQYF
j_gene: TRBJ2-5
abundance: many
v_gene: TRBV10-3
d_gene: .

CDR3nt: TGTGCCACAAGACAGGGGGCGTCTTTCCATGAGCAGTTCTTC
CDR3aa: CATRQGASFHEQFF
j_gene: TRBJ2-1
abundance: few
v_gene: TRBV7-2
d_gene: TRBD1

CDR3nt: TGTGCCAGCAGCCAAGGGTCTAGCGGGAGACGGGAGGAGCAGTTCTTC
CDR3aa: CASSQGSSGRREEQFF
j_gene: TRBJ2-1
abundance: .
v_gene: TRBV4-2
d_gene: TRBD2

CDR3nt: TGTGCCCTTTCCAGGGCGGGGAGTTCCTACGAGCAGTACTTC
CDR3aa: CALSRAGSSYEQYF
j_gene: TRBJ2-7
abundance: few
v_gene: TRBV10-3
d_gene: .

CDR3nt: TGTGCCAGCAGCGTACGGGGGGACGGTATTCAGTATTTT
CDR3aa: CASSVRGDGIQYF
j_gene: TRBJ2-3
abundance: few
v_gene: TRBV7-8
d_gene: TRBD2

CDR3nt: TGTGCCAGCAGTTTAACTGAGACGCAGTTCTTC
CDR3aa: CASSLTETQFF
j_gene: TRBJ2-1
abundance: many
v_gene: TRBV12-3/TRBV12-4
d_gene: .

CDR3nt: TGCAGTGCTCCGAACCGACTAGCGGCAAGTGAAGGGACCCAGTACTTC
CDR3aa: CSAPNRLAASEGTQYF
j_gene: TRBJ2-5
abundance: .
v_gene: TRBV20-1
d_gene: TRBD2

CDR3nt: TGTGCCACCGGTTCAAGGCGCGCACAGCAAGAGACCCAGTACTTC
CDR3aa: CATGSRRAQQETQYF
j_gene: TRBJ2-5
abundance: many
v_gene: TRBV24-1
d_gene: .

CDR3nt: TGTGCCAGCAGTTTAGTGGAGGGATACCCCCTCGTCTTC
CDR3aa: CASSLVEGYPLVF
j_gene: TRBJ2-1
abundance: few
v_gene: TRBV12-3/TRBV12-4
d_gene: .

CDR3nt: TGCGCCAGCAGCATGGGACCACTAGCGGGGGGGCAGGAGCAGTACTTC
CDR3aa: CASSMGPLAGGQEQYF
j_gene: TRBJ2-7
abundance: .
v_gene: TRBV5-1
d_gene: TRBD2

CDR3nt: TGCAGCGTTGAAGATCTTTGGGGGGTACTGTTTTTT
CDR3aa: CSVEDLWGVLFF
j_gene: TRBJ1-4
abundance: few
v_gene: TRBV29-1
d_gene: .

CDR3nt: TGTGCCAGCATAGTTAGGGGGGGGAGCACTGAAGCTTTCTTT
CDR3aa: CASIVRGGSTEAFF
j_gene: TRBJ1-1
abundance: .
v_gene: TRBV28
d_gene: .

CDR3nt: TGCGCCAGCAGCTTGGAACAGCAGACAGATACGCAGTATTTT
CDR3aa: CASSLEQQTDTQYF
j_gene: TRBJ2-3
abundance: few
v_gene: TRBV5-1
d_gene: .

CDR3nt: TGCAGTGCGACTAGCGGGCAGAGCTCCTACGAGCAGTACTTC
CDR3aa: CSATSGQSSYEQYF
j_gene: TRBJ2-7
abundance: .
v_gene: TRBV20-1
d_gene: TRBD2

CDR3nt: TGTGCTAGTGGTTTGGTAATGGGGACAGGGGGCCACAATGAGCAGTTCTTC
CDR3aa: CASGLVMGTGGHNEQFF
j_gene: TRBJ2-1
abundance: .
v_gene: TRBV12-5
d_gene: TRBD1

CDR3nt: TGCGCCAGCAGCCAAGAGACAGGGGGCGTTGAGACCCAGTACTTC
CDR3aa: CASSQETGGVETQYF
j_gene: TRBJ2-5
abundance: .
v_gene: TRBV5-1
d_gene: TRBD1

CDR3nt: TGCAGTGCTTACCCCACAGGGGGCTATGGCTACACCTTC
CDR3aa: CSAYPTGGYGYTF
j_gene: TRBJ1-2
abundance: many
v_gene: TRBV20-1
d_gene: TRBD1

CDR3nt: TGTGCCAGCAGCTCGACGACAGGGGAAAACACCGGGGAGCTGTTTTTT
CDR3aa: CASSSTTGENTGELFF
j_gene: TRBJ2-2
abundance: few
v_gene: TRBV7-9
d_gene: TRBD1

CDR3nt: TGTGCCAGCAAGGCGGGGGCCGCAGATACGCAGTATTTT
CDR3aa: CASKAGAADTQYF
j_gene: TRBJ2-3
abundance: .
v_gene: TRBV12-3/TRBV12-4
d_gene: .

CDR3nt: TGCTGTGCTAGAGAGGAACCGGGACAAGGGCACAATGAGCAGTTCTTC
CDR3aa: CCAREEPGQGHNEQFF
j_gene: TRBJ2-1
abundance: .
v_gene: TRBV20-1
d_gene: .

CDR3nt: TGTGCCAGCAGTAAAGCGGGAGGGCCCTCCGAGCAGTACTTC
CDR3aa: CASSKAGGPSEQYF
j_gene: TRBJ2-7
abundance: few
v_gene: TRBV6-1
d_gene: TRBD2

CDR3nt: TGCAGCGTTGTTAGGGACAGAGAAGACGGAGGCTACACCTTC
CDR3aa: CSVVRDREDGGYTF
j_gene: TRBJ1-2
abundance: many
v_gene: TRBV29-1
d_gene: TRBD1

CDR3nt: TGTGCCAGCAGCCGAAGGACAGTTTCGAGCTCCTACGAGCAGTACTTC
CDR3aa: CASSRRTVSSSYEQYF
j_gene: TRBJ2-7
abundance: few
v_gene: TRBV7-2
d_gene: .

CDR3nt: TGTGCCAGCAGCTTATCCAGGGCCGGTGGTGAGCAGTTCTTC
CDR3aa: CASSLSRAGGEQFF
j_gene: TRBJ2-1
abundance: .
v_gene: TRBV11-2
d_gene: .

CDR3nt: TGTGCCAGCAGCTTAGTTCAATCTGAAGCTTTCTTT
CDR3aa: CASSLVQSEAFF
j_gene: TRBJ1-1
abundance: .
v_gene: TRBV7-9
d_gene: .

CDR3nt: TGTGCCAGCAGTTACTCCGGCCAAGTGGGGGAGCAGTACTTC
CDR3aa: CASSYSGQVGEQYF
j_gene: TRBJ2-7
abundance: .
v_gene: TRBV6-5
d_gene: .

CDR3nt: TGTGCCAGCAGTGTCTGGAGGAACACCGGGGAGCTGTTTTTT
CDR3aa: CASSVWRNTGELFF
j_gene: TRBJ2-2
abundance: few
v_gene: TRBV6-4
d_gene: .

CDR3nt: TGTGCCAGCCCCCGAGGCGCGGTGAGCAATCAGCCCCAGCATTTT
CDR3aa: CASPRGAVSNQPQHF
j_gene: TRBJ1-5
abundance: .
v_gene: TRBV18
d_gene: .